Only a few counts were recorded for the clone carrying this T cell receptor beta chain. Trimming left V 2 bases short and J 9 bases short, with 11 bases between. CDR1 is SQVTM and CDR2 is ANQGSEA in the germline V gene. This CDR3 spans 11 amino acids. One entry per CDR3 protein, called by TCRdb with MiXCR from the 5' RACE reads. The repertoire holds approximately 58,000 distinct CDR3 sequences, with about 15% as singletons. The source of the sample is a study of T cells of healthy individuals. This TCR was sampled from a human donor in good health. The V gene is TRBV29-1, the J gene TRBJ2-7; no firm D call. CDR3 region: CSVENSFGQYF. The CDR3 DNA reads TGCAGCGTTGAAAACAGCTTCGGGCAGTACTTC.